This T cell receptor (beta chain) originates from a study of spatial heterogeneity in lung cancer. Study at large: From matched bulk RNA-seq came a T cell module score, which showed a strong correlation with TCR transcript counts in tumor regions. Study-level results: The study found that expanded intratumoral alpha and beta TCR counts tracked tumor mutation counts. Tumor T cells had an estimated coverage that came to approximately 6.3% for alpha chains and around 12% for beta chains.

Germline values: CDR1 DFQATT, CDR2 SNEGSKA (reference sequence). V lost 2 bases to trimming and J lost 1 base, with 17 bases between them. This CDR3 comprises 16 residues. TCRdb itself ran the 5' RACE reads through MiXCR, one entry per CDR3 protein. The sample lists about 7,700 distinct CDR3 sequences; roughly a tenth were seen once. Concerning this clonotype: As yet, its antigen is unknown.

Time point here: sample taken at primary tumor resection. The approximately 78 donors had untreated early-stage non-small cell lung cancer. The sequencing used lung tumor tissue, collected at surgery. The TCR comes from a male donor with early-stage non-small cell lung cancer. V gene TRBV20-1 combines with J gene TRBJ1-1; D unresolved. CDR3 residues: CSARNKPGWGNTEAFF. The CDR3 DNA reads TGCAGTGCTAGAAACAAACCTGGGTGGGGGAACACTGAAGCTTTCTTT.